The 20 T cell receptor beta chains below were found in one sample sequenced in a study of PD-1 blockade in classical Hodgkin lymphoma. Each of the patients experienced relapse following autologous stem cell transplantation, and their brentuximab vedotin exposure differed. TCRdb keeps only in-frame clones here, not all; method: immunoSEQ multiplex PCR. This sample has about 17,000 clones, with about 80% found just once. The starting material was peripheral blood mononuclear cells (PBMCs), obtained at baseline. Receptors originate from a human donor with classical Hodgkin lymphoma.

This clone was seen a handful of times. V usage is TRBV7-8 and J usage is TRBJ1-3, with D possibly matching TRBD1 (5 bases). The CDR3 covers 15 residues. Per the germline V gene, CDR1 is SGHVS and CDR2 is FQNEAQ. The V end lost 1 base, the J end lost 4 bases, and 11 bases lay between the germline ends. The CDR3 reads CASSLEGRGGNTIYF. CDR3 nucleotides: TGTGCCAGCAGCTTAGAGGGTAGGGGAGGAAACACCATATATTTT.

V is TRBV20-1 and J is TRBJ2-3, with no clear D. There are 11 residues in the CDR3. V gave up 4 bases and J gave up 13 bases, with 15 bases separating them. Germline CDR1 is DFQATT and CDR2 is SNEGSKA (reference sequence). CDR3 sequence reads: CSATQAVSEYF. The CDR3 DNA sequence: TGCAGTGCTACACAAGCCGTGTCGGAGTATTTT.

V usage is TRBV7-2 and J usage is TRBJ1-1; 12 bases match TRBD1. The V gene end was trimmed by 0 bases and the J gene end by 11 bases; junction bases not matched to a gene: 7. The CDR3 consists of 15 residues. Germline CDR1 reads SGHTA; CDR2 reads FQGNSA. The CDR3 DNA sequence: TGTGCCAGCAGCTTAGCCCCGGGACAGGGGGCTATGGCTTTCTTT. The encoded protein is CASSLAPGQGAMAFF.

In nucleotides, the CDR3 is TGTGCCAGCAGAAGGGAGCGGGGGAGCTCCTACGAGCAGTACTTC. Its protein product is CASRRERGSSYEQYF. The V and J genes are TRBV6-1 and TRBJ2-7, with TRBD2 matching over 8 bases. The junction had 7 bases not matched to a gene; V was cut back by 6 bases and J by 0 bases. CDR1 and CDR2 (germline): MNHNS, SASEGT. The CDR3 spans 15 residues.

The CDR3 sequence is CASSESRGRASDTQYF. In DNA, the CDR3 is TGTGCCAGCAGCGAGTCGCGAGGGAGGGCGTCAGATACGCAGTATTTT. This chain uses TRBV2 with TRBJ2-3, with 7 bases that match TRBD2. The junction had 13 bases not matched to a gene; V was cut back by 6 bases and J by 4 bases. Germline V gene lookup returns CDR1 SNHLY and CDR2 FYNNEI. The CDR3 runs 16 residues.

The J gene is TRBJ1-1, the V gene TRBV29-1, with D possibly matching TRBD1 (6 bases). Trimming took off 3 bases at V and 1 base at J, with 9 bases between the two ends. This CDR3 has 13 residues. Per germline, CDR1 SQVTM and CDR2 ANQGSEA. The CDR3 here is CSVDRGTNTEAFF. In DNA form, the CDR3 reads TGCAGCGTTGACAGGGGAACGAACACTGAAGCTTTCTTT.

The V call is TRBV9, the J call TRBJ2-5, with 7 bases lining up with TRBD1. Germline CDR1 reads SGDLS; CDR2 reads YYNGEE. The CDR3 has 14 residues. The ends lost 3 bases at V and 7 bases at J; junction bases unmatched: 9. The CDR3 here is CASSEGQFGVTQYF. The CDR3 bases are TGTGCCAGCAGCGAGGGACAGTTTGGGGTGACCCAGTACTTC.

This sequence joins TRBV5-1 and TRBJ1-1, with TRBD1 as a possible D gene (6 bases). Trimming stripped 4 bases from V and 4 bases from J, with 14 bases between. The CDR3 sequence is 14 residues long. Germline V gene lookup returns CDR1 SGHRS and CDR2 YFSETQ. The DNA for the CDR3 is TGCGCCAGCAGCGCTACAGGGATCCGCACTGAAGCTTTCTTT. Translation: CASSATGIRTEAFF.

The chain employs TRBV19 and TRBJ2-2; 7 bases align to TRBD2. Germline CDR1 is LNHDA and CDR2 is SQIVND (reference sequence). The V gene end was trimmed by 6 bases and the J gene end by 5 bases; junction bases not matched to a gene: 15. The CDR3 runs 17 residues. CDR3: CASRPSGGPRGTGELFF. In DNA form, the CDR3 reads TGTGCCAGTAGACCTTCGGGGGGACCCCGGGGGACCGGGGAGCTGTTTTTT.

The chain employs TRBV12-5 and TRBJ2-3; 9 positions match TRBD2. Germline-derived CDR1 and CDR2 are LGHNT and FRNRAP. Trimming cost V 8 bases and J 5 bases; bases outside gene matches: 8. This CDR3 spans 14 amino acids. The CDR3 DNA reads TGTGCTAGTAGGGCGGGAGGGGCCAAAGATACGCAGTATTTT. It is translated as CASRAGGAKDTQYF.

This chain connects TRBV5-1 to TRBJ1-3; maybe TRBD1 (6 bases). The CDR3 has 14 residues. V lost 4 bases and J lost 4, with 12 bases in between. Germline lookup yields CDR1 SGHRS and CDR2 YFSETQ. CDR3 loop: CASSAGAPGNTIYF. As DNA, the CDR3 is TGCGCCAGCAGCGCAGGGGCGCCGGGAAACACCATATATTTT.

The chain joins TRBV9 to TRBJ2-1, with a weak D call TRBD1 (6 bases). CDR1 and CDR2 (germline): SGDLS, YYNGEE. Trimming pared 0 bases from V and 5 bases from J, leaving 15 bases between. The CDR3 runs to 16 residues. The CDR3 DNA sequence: TGTGCCAGCAGCGTAGGCCCGAACAGGGTCAACAATGAGCAGTTCTTC. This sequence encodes CASSVGPNRVNNEQFF.

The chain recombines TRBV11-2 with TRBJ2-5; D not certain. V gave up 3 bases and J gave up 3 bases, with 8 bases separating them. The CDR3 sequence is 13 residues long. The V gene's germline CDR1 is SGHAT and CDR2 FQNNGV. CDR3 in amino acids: CASSFGVKETQYF. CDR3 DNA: TGTGCCAGCAGCTTTGGAGTGAAAGAGACCCAGTACTTC.

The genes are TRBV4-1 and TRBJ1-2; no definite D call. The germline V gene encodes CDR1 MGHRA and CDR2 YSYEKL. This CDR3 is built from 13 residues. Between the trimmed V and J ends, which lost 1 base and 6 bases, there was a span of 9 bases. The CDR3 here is CASSQGVDHGYTF. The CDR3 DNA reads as TGCGCCAGCAGCCAAGGGGTGGACCATGGCTACACCTTC.

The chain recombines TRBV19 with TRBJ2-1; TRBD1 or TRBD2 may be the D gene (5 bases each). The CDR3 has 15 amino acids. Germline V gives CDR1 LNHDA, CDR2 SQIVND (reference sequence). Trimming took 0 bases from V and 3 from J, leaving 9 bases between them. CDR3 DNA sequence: TGTGCCAGTAGTATAGACGGGGCGGACTACAATGAGCAGTTCTTC. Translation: CASSIDGADYNEQFF.

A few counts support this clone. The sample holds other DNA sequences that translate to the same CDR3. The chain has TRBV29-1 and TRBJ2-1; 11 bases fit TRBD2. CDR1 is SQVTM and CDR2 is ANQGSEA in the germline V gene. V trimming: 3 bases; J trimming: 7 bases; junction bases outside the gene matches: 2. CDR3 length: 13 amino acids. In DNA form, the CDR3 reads TGCAGCGTTGATAGCGGGAGGGATAATGAGCAGTTCTTC. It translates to CSVDSGRDNEQFF.

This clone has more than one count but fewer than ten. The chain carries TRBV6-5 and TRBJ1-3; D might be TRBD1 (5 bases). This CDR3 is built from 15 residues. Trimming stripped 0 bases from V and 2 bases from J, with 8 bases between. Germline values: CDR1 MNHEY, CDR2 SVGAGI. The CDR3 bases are TGTGCCAGCAGTTACTCTCAAGGGGCTGGAAACACCATATATTTT. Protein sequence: CASSYSQGAGNTIYF.

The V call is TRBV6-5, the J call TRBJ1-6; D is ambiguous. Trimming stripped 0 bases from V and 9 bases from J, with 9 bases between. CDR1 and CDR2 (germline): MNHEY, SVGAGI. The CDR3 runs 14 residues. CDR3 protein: CASSYSGSSSPLHF. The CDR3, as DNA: TGTGCCAGCAGTTACTCTGGGTCCTCTTCACCCCTCCACTTT.

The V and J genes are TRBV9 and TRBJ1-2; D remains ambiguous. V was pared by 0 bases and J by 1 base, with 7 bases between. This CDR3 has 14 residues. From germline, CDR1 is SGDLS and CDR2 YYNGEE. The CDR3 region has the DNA TGTGCCAGCAGCGTAGCCCCGAATAACTATGGCTACACCTTC. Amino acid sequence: CASSVAPNNYGYTF.

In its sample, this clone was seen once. The CDR3 nucleotides read TGTGCCAGCAGCTTGCGGCTAGCGGGAAACACAGATACGCAGTATTTT. It yields the protein CASSLRLAGNTDTQYF. The chain carries TRBV5-4 and TRBJ2-3; TRBD2 agrees at 9 bases. Looked up from germline, CDR1 is SGHNT and CDR2 is YYREEE (reference sequence). The trim removed 1 base at V and 2 bases at J, leaving 5 bases unmatched. The CDR3 is made up of 16 amino acids.